This TCR beta chain was sequenced during a study of blood T cell repertoires in COVID-19. Study as a whole: Whether acute or convalescent, the COVID-19 samples came from the United States, Italy and Spain. T cells, B-cell-depleted T cells, or PBMCs provided the cDNA or gDNA that served as material.

Germline CDR1 is LNHNV and CDR2 is YYDKDF (reference sequence). This CDR3 has 14 amino acids. Trimming left V 3 bases short and J 5 bases short, with 8 bases between. Under the authors' procedure: Reference gene primer amplification gave nucleated cell count estimates. Method: immunoSEQ multiplex PCR; TCRdb's copy keeps in-frame clones and lacks some. V and J calls plus clone size are reproduced from that table; the DNA served to infer D and trimming. The sample consists of about 160,000 clones, roughly 82% of them appearing once. The V gene is TRBV15, the J gene TRBJ1-6; TRBD1 is a possible D gene (5 bases). Sequenced material: peripheral blood. The receptor was isolated from a human donor with acute or convalescent COVID-19. The donor label of this sample is uncertain. CDR3 in amino acids: CATSRTAHNSPLHF. The CDR3 coding sequence is TGTGCCACCAGCAGGACAGCCCATAATTCACCCCTCCACTTT.